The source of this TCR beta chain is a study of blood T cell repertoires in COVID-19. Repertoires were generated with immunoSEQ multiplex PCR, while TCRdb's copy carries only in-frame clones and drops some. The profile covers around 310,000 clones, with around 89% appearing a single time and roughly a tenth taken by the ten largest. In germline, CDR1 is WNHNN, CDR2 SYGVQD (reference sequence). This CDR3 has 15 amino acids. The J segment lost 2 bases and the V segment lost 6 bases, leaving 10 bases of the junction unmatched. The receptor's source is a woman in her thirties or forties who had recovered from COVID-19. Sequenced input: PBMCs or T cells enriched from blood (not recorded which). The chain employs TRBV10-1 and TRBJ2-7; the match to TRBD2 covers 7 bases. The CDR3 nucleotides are TGCGCCAGCAGCAGAAGGCTAGCGGTCCCCTACGAGCAGTACTTC. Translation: CASSRRLAVPYEQYF.